This T cell receptor beta chain was recorded in a study of T cells in localized non-small cell lung cancer. Concerning this clone itself: Its antigen remains unknown.

Study findings and constraints: Greater blood T cell density accompanied longer overall survival. Adjacent lung had a median approximately 57 of the 100 largest tumor clones. Maximal T cell clonality occurred in uninvolved adjacent lung, with tumor ranking below it.

The repertoire was sequenced with immunoSEQ multiplex PCR; TCRdb's copy has only in-frame clones and lacks some. Of 25,000 to 30,000 clones in the sample, 75% to 85% were seen once. The V segment lost 5 bases and the J segment 3 bases; nucleotides outside the gene matches: 12. Per the germline V gene, CDR1 is SEHNR and CDR2 is FQNEAQ (reference sequence). The CDR3 extends over 17 amino acids. Sequences were derived from peripheral blood, sampled before any cancer treatment. The source of this sequence is a woman aged 40-69 years with stage I lung adenocarcinoma. V and J are TRBV7-9 and TRBJ1-5, with 8 bases fitting TRBD1. The CDR3 sequence: CASSPGVGRGLNQPQHF. In DNA, the CDR3 is TGTGCCAGCAGCCCCGGAGTGGGCAGGGGGCTCAATCAGCCCCAGCATTTT. The complete variable domain, with remaining parts taken from reference TRBV7-9 and TRBJ1-5, reads DTGVSQNPRHKITKRGQNVTFRCDPISEHNRLYWYRQTLGQGPEFLTYFQNEAQLEKSRLLSDRFSAERPKGSFSTLEIQRTEQGDSAMYLCASSPGVGRGLNQPQHFGDGTRLSIL.